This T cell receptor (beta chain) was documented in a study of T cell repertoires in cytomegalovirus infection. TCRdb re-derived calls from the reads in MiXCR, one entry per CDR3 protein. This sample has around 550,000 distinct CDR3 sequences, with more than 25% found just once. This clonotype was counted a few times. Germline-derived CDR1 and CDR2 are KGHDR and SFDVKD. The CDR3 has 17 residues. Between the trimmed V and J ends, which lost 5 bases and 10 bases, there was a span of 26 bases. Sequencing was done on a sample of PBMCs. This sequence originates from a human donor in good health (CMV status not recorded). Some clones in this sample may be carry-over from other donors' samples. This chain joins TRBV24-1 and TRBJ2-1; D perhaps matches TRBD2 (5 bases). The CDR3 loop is CATSGPTASSDPPEQFF. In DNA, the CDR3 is TGTGCCACCAGTGGCCCGACTGCTAGCTCGGATCCCCCGGAGCAGTTCTTC.